The present entry profiles one T cell receptor (beta chain) with its context. It has no known antigen specificity. The input lacks base qualities; no much larger clone sits a single base away. Library preparation used the immunoSEQ multiplex PCR assay. RNA was extracted from all samples and reverse transcribed into cDNA as template for TCR sequencing. First-strand cDNA was synthesized with SuperScript III using a 2:1 mix of oligo-dT and random hexamers. A synthetic immune receptor repertoire was used to gauge amplification bias, and whatever bias remained was removed computationally. The authors' pipeline ran thus. Raw reads were preprocessed to remove errors, and CDR3 was defined according to IMGT conventions as the region from the conserved cysteine to phenylalanine. Clonality was computed by normalizing Shannon entropy by log2 of the number of productive unique TCRs and subtracting the result from 1. Whether scalp clones were CD4 or CD8 was inferred by matching scalp TCRbeta sequences against CD4 and CD8 repertoires sorted from blood. TCRdb obtained this table from immuneACCESS and retained in-frame rearrangements with V and J assigned. These tables miss some clones; where compared with another copy, unresolved V genes account for less than half of the shortfall, and the remainder is unexplained. V, J and clone size are those of that table, while D and trimming were read from the DNA. The sample table holds about 110,000 clones, of which under 60% were seen once. The ten largest clones capture 20% to 25% of the sample.

Lesional scalp punch biopsies and peripheral blood were obtained from alopecia areata patients. PBMCs were isolated by density centrifugation and stained for CD3, CD4 and CD8, after which CD4+ and CD8+ T cells were sorted on a FACSAria. Alopecia areata patients who were not treated were recruited through a multicenter biomarker study. For roughly five biomarker-study patients, blood CD8+ T cells were further sorted into NKG2D-low and NKG2D-high fractions. These data originate in a study of CD8+ T cells in alopecia areata (dated by TCRdb to about 2018). As for the study more broadly: The study used high-throughput TCRbeta sequencing to examine T cell clonal expansion in alopecia areata, in both the C3H/HeJ mouse model and human patients. On the human side, TCRbeta sequencing was run on scalp tissue and on sorted CD4+ and CD8+ peripheral blood T cells from healthy controls and from alopecia areata patients with either patchy or totalis/universalis disease. RNA was obtained with the PAXgene miRNA kit for fixed scalp, the miRNeasy kit for PBMCs, and the RNeasy kit for mouse skin. TCRbeta CDR3 regions were amplified by immunoSEQ multiplex PCR using 35 Vbeta forward and 13 Jbeta reverse primers. Scalp clonality was compared across normal scalp (n=4), patchy alopecia areata scalp (n=8), and alopecia totalis/universalis scalp (n=8). General study outcomes and caveats: Unlike mouse skin, where gammadelta T cells dominate, normal human skin contains resident alphabeta T cells that get sequenced too, which complicates analysis of the scalp TCR repertoire. Shared TCR sequences between patients were less evident than in mice, which may be partly attributable to HLA diversity in the patient population. Compared with normal scalp, lesional scalp had higher clonality and more expanded CD8+ clones, particularly in alopecia totalis/universalis, a pattern that suggests antigenic drive.

CDR1 and CDR2 (SGDLS, YYNGEE) derive from the germline V gene. V is cut by 4 bases and J by 3 bases, and the space between the germline ends is 12 bases. Including the terminal cysteine and phenylalanine, the CDR3 comprises 14 residues. Just the 42-base CDR3 DNA is kept, in frame starting at base 1. The V and J genes are TRBV9 and TRBJ2-3; perhaps TRBD2 is the D gene, with 5 bases matching. The sample comprised NKG2D-low CD8+ T cells sorted from blood. In light of the paper, this sample's cell subset or site label describes: sorted CD8+ NKG2D-low blood T cells. The receptor's source is a human donor with alopecia areata. The CDR3: CASSLLGRTDTQYF. The DNA is TGTGCCAGCAGCCTACTAGGGAGAACAGATACGCAGTATTTT. With the rest looked up from the reference TRBV9 and TRBJ2-3 genes rather than sequenced, the full variable domain is DSGVTQTPKHLITATGQRVTLRCSPRSGDLSVYWYQQSLDQGLQFLIQYYNGEERAKGNILERFSAQQFPDLHSELNLSSLELGDSALYFCASSLLGRTDTQYFGPGTRLTVL.